This T cell receptor (beta chain) originates from a study of cytomegalovirus exposure and HLA in healthy donors (TCRdb year 2017). Concerning the study at large: In an earlier analysis of roughly 590 of the donors, less than 350 Gb of sequence data and roughly 100 million unique TCR beta sequences from 150 million to 200 million T cells were reported. About 300 gigabases of sequencing data and tens of millions of unique TCR sequences were included in an early release covering roughly 700 HLA-typed donors. Among the roughly 410 genotyped donors, about 83% belonged to the genetic ancestry cluster associated with self-reported Caucasian donors. The study aimed to test whether signatures of past pathogen exposure could be identified by cataloging public T cell receptors. The T cell repertoires of some 700 subjects were profiled by immunosequencing and related to cytomegalovirus serostatus. Besides the first cohort of roughly 660 subjects, a separate validation cohort made up of 120 or so different subjects was used. The study combined high-throughput TCR immunosequencing, statistical association of individual TCRs with disease status, and machine learning to predict cytomegalovirus infection status. In a later analysis, previously published TCR beta repertoires from 550 to 750 donors were re-analyzed and high-resolution HLA genotyping was added so that TCR occurrence patterns could be studied. Rather than using new phenotypic data, the later analysis identified candidate immune exposures from TCR beta sequences and from how often those sequences occurred across donors. In an earlier analysis of 500 to 650 of the donors, high-throughput TCR beta sequencing was used to judge whether each TCR beta V gene segment behaved as functional or pseudogenic. Donor age, sex, ethnicity and CMV serostatus were compiled alongside the repertoire data. A later genetic analysis took genome-wide SNP genotypes for about 55% of the 666 donors and used that subset as a discovery cohort. All discovery cohort repertoires had been generated using a single sequencing platform. HLA typing covered class I and class II loci at four-digit resolution. Typing coverage differed by locus: A, B, C, DRB1 and DQB1 were typed in about 629-640 donors, DQA1 in approximately 520, DPA1 in nearly 610, and DPB1 in around 490. Roughly five DR-DQ haplotypes were handled as single units for association and clustering because linkage in the cohort was strong. Among a few hundred genotyped donors of the cohort, an average of 235,054 unique TCR beta nucleotide sequences were sequenced per donor, roughly 20% of them non-productive.

Summary of the overall study and its limitations: A later genetic analysis reported fewer N-insertions in productive TCRs among donors in an Asian-associated ancestry cluster than the 666-donor mean. A total of roughly 160 TCR beta chains were listed by the study as associated with cytomegalovirus. In a later analysis, most CMV-associated TCR beta chains were found to appear HLA-restricted, with HLA associations seemingly driven largely by CMV exposure. Correlated functional status among segregating V segments might reflect linkage disequilibrium, but an unknown experimental factor could not be ruled out. CMV serostatus was the only immune exposure information available for the cohort. In a later analysis, several top co-occurrence clusters were reported to appear linked to parvovirus B19, influenza, CMV and Epstein-Barr virus. In an earlier analysis of fewer than 750 of the donors, most TCR beta V segments were observed in productive rearrangements about 90% or about 30% of the time, broadly matching IMGT annotations. In a later analysis, HLA-associated TCR beta chains were found to be more clonally expanded and to have lower generation probabilities than equally common non-associated chains. A cluster of highly shared sequence variants was judged likely to be a technical artifact of the sequencing pipeline. When HLA alleles, especially DR and DQ, strongly co-occurred, attributing TCR associations to individual alleles was difficult. In a later analysis, the rate of TCR association differed among HLA loci, with DRB1 alleles having the most associated TCRs and HLA-C alleles having the fewest. At a false discovery rate of 0.05, a later analysis linked about 16,000 TCR beta sequences to specific HLA alleles. Roughly 17 rarely observed V segments, including chromosome 9 orphons, were excluded from the earlier analysis of 550 to 700 of the donors because counts were too low. Across donors, most TCR sequences were observed very rarely, whereas some public TCRs were present in many individuals. A later genetic analysis associated a missense DCLRE1C variant with V-gene and J-gene trimming of TCR beta chains, and an independent cohort replicated the association. The authors suggested that the approach could potentially be extended to other disease states and immunological phenotypes. This cohort had only TCR beta chains sequenced, and the lack of alpha or paired-chain data limited which features could be detected. The classifier was reported to diagnose cytomegalovirus status with high specificity and sensitivity in both the original and validation cohorts. A further reported finding was that TCR beta sequences accurately predicted the HLA-A and HLA-B alleles for most subjects in the first cohort. The presence/absence analyses assumed that sequencing depth was roughly uniform across donors, and that assumption may not be true. Some IMGT-functional V segments, including TRBV6-2 and TRBV6-3, could not be told apart with the 87-base-pair reads, so those segments were excluded. HLA typing was unavailable for some donors at each locus, so association tests used only the typed subset. Three of the identified cytomegalovirus-associated TCR beta chains were confirmed in vitro to be specific for cytomegalovirus antigens.

The CDR3 goes from the cysteine to the phenylalanine over 17 residues. Just the 51-base CDR3 DNA is kept, in frame starting at base 1. Trimmed from V: 0 bases; trimmed from J: 4 bases; junction bases lacking a gene match: 10. In the germline V gene, CDR1 corresponds to LGHNA and CDR2 to YNFKEQ. Turning to this clone: Its specific antigen is unknown.

The cohort consisted of hundreds of healthy bone marrow donors. All cohort members were sampled while nominally healthy, although unrecorded immune exposures were likely present. The donor tested CMV seronegative and was one of the 352 seronegative cohort members. Every donor gave a peripheral blood sample, and the peripheral blood mononuclear cells from that sample were used for TCR beta sequencing. Genomic DNA extraction from the blood cell samples was performed with the Qiagen DNeasy Blood Extraction Kit. Library preparation was by the immunoSEQ multiplex PCR assay. A mixture of 60 forward primers for TCR Vbeta segments and 13 reverse primers for TCR Jbeta segments was used in the multiplex PCR. Amplification of the CDR3 region of rearranged TCR beta genes was performed with a multiplex PCR assay on genomic DNA. Amplified TCR beta libraries were sequenced as 87-base-pair reads on the Illumina HiSeq System. Concerning the study's data processing: In a later analysis, 77 million or so unique TCR beta chains were counted across the approximately 670 repertoires, and about 9.9 million of these chains were shared by at least two donors. A nearest-neighbor algorithm error-corrected the raw reads and collapsed the reads into unique sequences, merging closely related sequences to remove PCR and sequencing errors. Alignment of CDR3 sequences to IMGT reference sequences was used to assign V, D and J gene segments. For a sequence to be retained, a match of at least six nucleotides was required to both a V gene segment and a J gene segment. Rearrangements were classified as productive when the CDR3 lacked stop codons and remained in frame with V and J, and all other rearrangements were classified as non-productive. CDR3 was defined by IMGT convention, running from the second conserved V-encoded cysteine to the conserved J-encoded phenylalanine. The earlier analysis of around 640 of the donors excluded sequences that lacked an unambiguous match to a single V gene segment. An earlier analysis of 587 of the donors called V segments functional above 56.7% productive rearrangements and segregating when the between-donor standard deviation exceeded 5%. A statistical classification framework was built for diagnosing cytomegalovirus status from the catalog of TCR beta chain sequences. A later analysis assigned V and J genes by comparing TCR nucleotide sequences with IMGT/GENE-DB human TR gene sequences. A later analysis assigned CDR3 sequences and most-parsimonious VDJ recombination scenarios with the TCRdist pipeline. In a later analysis, each TCR beta chain was defined by its CDR3 amino acid sequence together with its V-gene family, and reads without a unique V-gene family were excluded. A later analysis removed 592 highly shared, low-generation-probability nucleotide sequences to deal with suspected cross-contamination and a sequencing artifact. In a later analysis, a clonal expansion index was calculated for each public chain from normalized within-repertoire ranks of inferred template counts. In a later analysis, generation probabilities were computed using a VDJ recombination model fitted to out-of-frame rearrangements, and the results were checked against IGoR. In a later analysis, TCR-TCR, TCR-HLA and TCR-CMV co-occurrence was scored with hypergeometric tests, and a repertoire-size bias correction was applied to TCR pairs. A later analysis estimated false discovery rates by permuting HLA or CMV assignments 20 times. In a later analysis, co-occurring TCRs were grouped using DBSCAN, and TCRdist sequence similarity was added for clustering within HLA-allele-positive subsets. Repertoires with fewer than 30,000 or more than 120,000 public chains, plus five repertoires with anomalous nucleotide sharing, were excluded from co-occurrence clustering. TCRdb took this table from immuneACCESS and kept in-frame rearrangements with V and J called. Such tables lack part of the clones; where checked against another copy, unresolved V genes explain under half of the gap, and the rest is unexplained. The DNA was the basis for D and trimming; V, J and clone size are from that table. The data table for this sample lists 30,000 to 35,000 clones. The ten largest clones capture around 3.5% of the sample.

The chain links TRBV4-2 with TRBJ2-7; TRBD1 matches 9 bases in the middle. The receptor was derived from a man aged 35 to 55 in good health and CMV-seronegative. The material sequenced was PBMCs. Here is the DNA: TGTGCCAGCAGCCAAGACCTAAGCCCTGGACAGGGGTACGAGCAGTACTTC. Its protein reads: CASSQDLSPGQGYEQYF.